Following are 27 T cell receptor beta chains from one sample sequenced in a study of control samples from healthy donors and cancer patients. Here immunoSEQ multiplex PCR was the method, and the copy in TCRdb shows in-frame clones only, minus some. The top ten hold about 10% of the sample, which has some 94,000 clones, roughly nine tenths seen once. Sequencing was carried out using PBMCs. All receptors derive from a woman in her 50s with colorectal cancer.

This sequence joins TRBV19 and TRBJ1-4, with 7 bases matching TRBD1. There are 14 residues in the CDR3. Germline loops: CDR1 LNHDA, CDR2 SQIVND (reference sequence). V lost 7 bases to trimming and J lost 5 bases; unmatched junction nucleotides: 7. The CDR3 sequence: CASNRQGQNEKLFF. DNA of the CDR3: TGTGCCAGTAACCGACAGGGTCAAAATGAAAAACTGTTTTTT.

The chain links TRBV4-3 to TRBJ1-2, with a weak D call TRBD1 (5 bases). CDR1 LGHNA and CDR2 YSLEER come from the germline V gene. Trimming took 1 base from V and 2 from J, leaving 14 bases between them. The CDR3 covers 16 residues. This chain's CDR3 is CASSQAREFRNYGYTF. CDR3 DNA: TGCGCCAGCAGCCAAGCCAGGGAGTTCCGAAACTATGGCTACACCTTC.

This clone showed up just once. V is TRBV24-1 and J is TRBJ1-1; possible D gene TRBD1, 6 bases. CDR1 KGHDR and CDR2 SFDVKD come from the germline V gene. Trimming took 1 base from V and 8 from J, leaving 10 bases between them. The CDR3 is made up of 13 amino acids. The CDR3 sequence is CATSDLLGTEAFF. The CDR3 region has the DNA TGTGCCACCAGTGATTTACTAGGGACAGAAGCTTTCTTT.

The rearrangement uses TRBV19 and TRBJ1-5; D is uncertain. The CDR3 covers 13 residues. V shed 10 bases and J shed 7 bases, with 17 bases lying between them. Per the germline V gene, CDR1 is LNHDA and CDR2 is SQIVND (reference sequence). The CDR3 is CATAPTGRQPQHF. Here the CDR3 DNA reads TGTGCCACCGCCCCGACCGGCCGCCAGCCCCAGCATTTT.

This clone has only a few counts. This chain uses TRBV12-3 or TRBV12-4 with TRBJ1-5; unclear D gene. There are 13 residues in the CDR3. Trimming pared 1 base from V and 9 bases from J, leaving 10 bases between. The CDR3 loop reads CASSLVAPGPQHF. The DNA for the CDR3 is TGTGCCAGCAGTTTAGTAGCCCCGGGGCCCCAGCATTTT.

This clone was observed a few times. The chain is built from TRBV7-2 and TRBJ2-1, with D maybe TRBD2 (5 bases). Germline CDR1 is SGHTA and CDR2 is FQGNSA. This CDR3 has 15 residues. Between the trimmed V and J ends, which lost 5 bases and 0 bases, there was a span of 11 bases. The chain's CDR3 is CASSIQRSSYNEQFF. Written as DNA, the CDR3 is TGTGCCAGCAGCATACAGCGGAGCTCCTACAATGAGCAGTTCTTC.

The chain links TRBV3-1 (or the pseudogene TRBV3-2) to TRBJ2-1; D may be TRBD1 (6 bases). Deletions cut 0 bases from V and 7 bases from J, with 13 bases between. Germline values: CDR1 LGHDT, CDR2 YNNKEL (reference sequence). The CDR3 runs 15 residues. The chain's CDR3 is CASSQDRGLWNEQFF. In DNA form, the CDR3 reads TGTGCCAGCAGCCAAGACAGGGGTCTATGGAATGAGCAGTTCTTC.

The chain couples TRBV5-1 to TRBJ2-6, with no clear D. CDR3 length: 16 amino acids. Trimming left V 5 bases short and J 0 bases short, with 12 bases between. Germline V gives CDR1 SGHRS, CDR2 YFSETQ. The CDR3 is CASRYSVDSGANVLTF. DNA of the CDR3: TGCGCCAGCAGATATTCGGTCGACTCTGGGGCCAACGTCCTGACTTTC.

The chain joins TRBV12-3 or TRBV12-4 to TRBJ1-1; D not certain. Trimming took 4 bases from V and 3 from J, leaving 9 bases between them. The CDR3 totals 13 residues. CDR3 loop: CASSSSRDTEAFF. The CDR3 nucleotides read TGTGCCAGCAGTTCGTCCAGAGACACTGAAGCTTTCTTT.

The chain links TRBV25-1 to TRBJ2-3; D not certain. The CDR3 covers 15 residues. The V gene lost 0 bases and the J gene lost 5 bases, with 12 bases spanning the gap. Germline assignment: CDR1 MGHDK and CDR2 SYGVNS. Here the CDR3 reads CASSEYKAGGDTQYF. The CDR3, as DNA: TGTGCCAGCAGTGAATATAAGGCAGGCGGAGATACGCAGTATTTT.

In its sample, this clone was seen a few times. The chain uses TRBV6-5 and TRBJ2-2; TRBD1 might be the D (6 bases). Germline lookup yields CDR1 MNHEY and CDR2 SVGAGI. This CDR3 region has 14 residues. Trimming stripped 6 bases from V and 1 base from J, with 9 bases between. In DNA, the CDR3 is TGTGCCAGCAGGCCGGGACAGAACACCGGGGAGCTGTTTTTT. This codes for CASRPGQNTGELFF.

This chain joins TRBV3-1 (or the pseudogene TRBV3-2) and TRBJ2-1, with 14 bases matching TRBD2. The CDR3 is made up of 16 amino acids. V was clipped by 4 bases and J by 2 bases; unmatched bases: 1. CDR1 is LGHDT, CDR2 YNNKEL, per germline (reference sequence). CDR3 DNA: TGTGCCAGCAGCCGGGGACTAGCGGGGGCCTACAATGAGCAGTTCTTC. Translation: CASSRGLAGAYNEQFF.

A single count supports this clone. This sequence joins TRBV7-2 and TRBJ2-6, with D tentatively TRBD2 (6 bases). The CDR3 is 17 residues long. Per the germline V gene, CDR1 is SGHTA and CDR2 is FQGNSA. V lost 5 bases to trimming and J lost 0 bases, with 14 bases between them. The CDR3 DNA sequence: TGTGCCAGCAGCCCCCGAGGCGGGGCCTCTGGGGCCAACGTCCTGACTTTC. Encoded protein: CASSPRGGASGANVLTF.

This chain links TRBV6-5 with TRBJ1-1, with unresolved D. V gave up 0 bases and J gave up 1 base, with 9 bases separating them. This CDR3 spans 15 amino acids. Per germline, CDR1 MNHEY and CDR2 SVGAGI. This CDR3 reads CASSYSISGNTEAFF. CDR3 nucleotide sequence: TGTGCCAGCAGTTACTCAATTTCAGGGAACACTGAAGCTTTCTTT.

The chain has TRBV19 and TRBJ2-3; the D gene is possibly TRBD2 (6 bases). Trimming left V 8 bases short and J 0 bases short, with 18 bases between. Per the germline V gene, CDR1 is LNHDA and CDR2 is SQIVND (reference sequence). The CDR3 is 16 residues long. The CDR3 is CASSGGPLPSTDTQYF. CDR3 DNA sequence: TGTGCCAGTTCCGGAGGGCCGCTCCCTAGCACAGATACGCAGTATTTT.

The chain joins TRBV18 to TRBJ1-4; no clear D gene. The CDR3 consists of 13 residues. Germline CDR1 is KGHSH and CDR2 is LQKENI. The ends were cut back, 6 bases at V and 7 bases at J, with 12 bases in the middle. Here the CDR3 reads CASSDNGSEKLFF. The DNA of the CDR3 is TGTGCCAGCTCCGACAACGGTAGTGAAAAACTGTTTTTT.

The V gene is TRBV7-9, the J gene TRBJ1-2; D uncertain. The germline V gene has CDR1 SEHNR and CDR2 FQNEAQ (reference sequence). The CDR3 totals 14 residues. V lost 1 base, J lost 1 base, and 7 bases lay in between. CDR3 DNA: TGTGCCAGCAGCTTAGGGGGATATAACTATGGCTACACCTTC. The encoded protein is CASSLGGYNYGYTF.

The CDR3 sequence is CAWSGVSYTGELFF. The CDR3 coding sequence is TGTGCCTGGAGTGGGGTATCCTACACCGGGGAGCTGTTTTTT. The chain carries TRBV30 and TRBJ2-2; no firm D call. Germline V gives CDR1 GTSNPN, CDR2 SVGIG (reference sequence). The CDR3 consists of 14 residues. The germline V and J ends were trimmed by 1 base and 3 bases, with 9 bases remaining between them. The full variable domain, rest sourced from reference TRBV30 and TRBJ2-2, is SQTIHQWPATLVQPVGSPLSLECTVEGTSNPNLYWYRQAAGRGLQLLFYSVGIGQISSEVPQNLSASRPQDRQFILSSKKLLLSDSGFYLCAWSGVSYTGELFFGEGSRLTVL.

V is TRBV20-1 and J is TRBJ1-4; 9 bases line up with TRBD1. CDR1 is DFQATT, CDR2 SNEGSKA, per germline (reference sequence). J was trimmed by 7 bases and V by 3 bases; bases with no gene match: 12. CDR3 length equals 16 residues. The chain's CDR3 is CSASRTGDYIGEKLFF. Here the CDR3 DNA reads TGCAGTGCTAGTCGGACAGGGGACTATATAGGTGAAAAACTGTTTTTT.

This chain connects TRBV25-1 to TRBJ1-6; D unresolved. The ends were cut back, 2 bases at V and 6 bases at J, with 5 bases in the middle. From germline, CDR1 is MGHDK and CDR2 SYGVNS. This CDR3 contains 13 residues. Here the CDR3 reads CASSEQPNSPLHF. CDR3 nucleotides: TGTGCCAGCAGTGAACAGCCTAATTCACCCCTCCACTTT.

The CDR3 loop is CATSAPIQNEQFF. CDR3 bases: TGTGCCACCAGTGCCCCGATTCAAAATGAGCAGTTCTTC. The rearrangement joins TRBV24-1 to TRBJ2-1; unclear D gene. Germline CDR1 KGHDR, CDR2 SFDVKD. This CDR3 spans 13 amino acids. Trimming shortened V by 5 bases and J by 7 bases, and 11 bases separated the two germline ends.

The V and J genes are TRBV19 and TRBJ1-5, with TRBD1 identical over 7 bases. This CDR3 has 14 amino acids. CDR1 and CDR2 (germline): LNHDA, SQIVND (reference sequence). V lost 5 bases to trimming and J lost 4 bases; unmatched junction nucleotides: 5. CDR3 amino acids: CASSPKTGNQPQHF. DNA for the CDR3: TGTGCCAGTAGTCCAAAGACAGGGAATCAGCCCCAGCATTTT.

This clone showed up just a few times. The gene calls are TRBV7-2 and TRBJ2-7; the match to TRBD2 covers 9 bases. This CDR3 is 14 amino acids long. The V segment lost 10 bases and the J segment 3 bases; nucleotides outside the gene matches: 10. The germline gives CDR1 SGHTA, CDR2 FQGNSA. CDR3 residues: CATARLAGYYEQYV. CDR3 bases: TGTGCCACGGCTAGGCTAGCGGGGTACTACGAGCAGTACGTC.

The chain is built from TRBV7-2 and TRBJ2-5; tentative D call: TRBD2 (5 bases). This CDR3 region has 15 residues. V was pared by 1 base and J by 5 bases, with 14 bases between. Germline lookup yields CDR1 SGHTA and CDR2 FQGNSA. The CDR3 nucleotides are TGTGCCAGCAGCTTAGTGACCTCCTGGGAGGAGACCCAGTACTTC. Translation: CASSLVTSWEETQYF.

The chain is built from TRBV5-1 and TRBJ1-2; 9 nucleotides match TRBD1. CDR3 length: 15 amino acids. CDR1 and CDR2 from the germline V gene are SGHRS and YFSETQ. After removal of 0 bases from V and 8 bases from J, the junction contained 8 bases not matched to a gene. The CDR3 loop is CASSLVGQGGSGYTF. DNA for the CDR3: TGCGCCAGCAGCTTGGTGGGACAGGGAGGAAGCGGCTACACCTTC.

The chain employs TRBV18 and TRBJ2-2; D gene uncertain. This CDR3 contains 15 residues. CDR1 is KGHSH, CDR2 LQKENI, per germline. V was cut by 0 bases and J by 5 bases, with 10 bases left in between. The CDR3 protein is CASSPPEAVTGELFF. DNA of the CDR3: TGTGCCAGCTCACCACCCGAGGCAGTTACCGGGGAGCTGTTTTTT.

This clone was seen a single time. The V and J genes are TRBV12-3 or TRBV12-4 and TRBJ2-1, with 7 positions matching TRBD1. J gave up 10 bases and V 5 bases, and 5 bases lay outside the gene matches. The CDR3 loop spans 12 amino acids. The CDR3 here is CASSPDRAEQFF. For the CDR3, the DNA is TGTGCCAGCAGTCCAGACAGGGCCGAGCAGTTCTTC.